The text below deals with one TCR beta chain. At the DNA level, this CDR3 is encoded by other sequences in the same sample as well. Source study methods: Without quality scores, immunoSEQ junctional reads could not be filtered like full-length reads. The method was immunoSEQ multiplex PCR; TCRdb's version includes in-frame clones alone and lacks a portion of them. For V, J and clone size, that table is used; D and trimming come from the DNA. The sample shows some 2,500,000 clones, 93% of them seen only once. This sample stems from a study of shared clonotypes between healthy human individuals. Study information: Each donor contributed plates that comprised three CD4 naive, three CD4 memory, two CD8 naive and one CD8 memory.

CD45RA-negative memory and CD45RA+ naive subsets were split from the CD4+ cells. Germline V CDR1 and CDR2: SGHRS, YFSETQ. V lost 3 bases, J lost 0 bases, and 4 bases stayed unmatched. This CDR3 has 15 amino acids. The chain uses TRBV5-1 and TRBJ2-3; 7 bases fit TRBD1. The sequencing sample was made of naive CD4+ T cells from PBMCs. Subset noted: CD45RA+ positively selected. This TCR derives from a man between 18 and 35 years old in good health. Some clones in this sample may be carry-over from other donors' samples. The CDR3 spells CASSSGQTSTDTQYF. The CDR3 bases are TGCGCCAGCAGCTCGGGACAGACAAGCACAGATACGCAGTATTTT.